This entry features one TCR beta chain sequence. The data belong to a study of control samples from healthy donors and cancer patients. Assay used: immunoSEQ multiplex PCR; TCRdb lists only in-frame clones, some missing. In the table there are fewer than 45,000 clones, 80% to 95% of which are singletons. Trimming removed 0 bases from V and 0 bases from J, with 2 bases in between. The CDR3 spans 13 residues. CDR1 is SGHTA and CDR2 is FQGTGA in the germline V gene. The receptor comes from a woman aged 40 to 49 with head and neck cancer. The chain has TRBV7-3 and TRBJ1-1; D remains unclear. Sequenced input: PBMCs. CDR3 DNA sequence: TGTGCCAGCAGCTTAACAGTGAACACTGAAGCTTTCTTT. This codes for CASSLTVNTEAFF.